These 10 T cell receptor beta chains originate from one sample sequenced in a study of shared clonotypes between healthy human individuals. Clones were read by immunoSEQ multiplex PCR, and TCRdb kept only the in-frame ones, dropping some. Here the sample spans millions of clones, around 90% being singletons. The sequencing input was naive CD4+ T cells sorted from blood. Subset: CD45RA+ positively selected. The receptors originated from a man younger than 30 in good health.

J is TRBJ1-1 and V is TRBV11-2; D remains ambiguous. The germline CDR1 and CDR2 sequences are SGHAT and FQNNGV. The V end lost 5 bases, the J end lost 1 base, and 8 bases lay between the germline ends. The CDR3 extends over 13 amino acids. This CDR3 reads CASSPQPNTEAFF. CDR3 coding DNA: TGTGCCAGCAGCCCACAGCCGAACACTGAAGCTTTCTTT.

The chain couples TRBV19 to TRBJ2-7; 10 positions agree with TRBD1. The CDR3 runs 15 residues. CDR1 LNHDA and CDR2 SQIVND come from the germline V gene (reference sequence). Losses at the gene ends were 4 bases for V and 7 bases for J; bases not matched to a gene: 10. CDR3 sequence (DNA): TGTGCCAGTAGTAACCCGGGACAGGGGTCGGGAGAGCAGTACTTC. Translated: CASSNPGQGSGEQYF.

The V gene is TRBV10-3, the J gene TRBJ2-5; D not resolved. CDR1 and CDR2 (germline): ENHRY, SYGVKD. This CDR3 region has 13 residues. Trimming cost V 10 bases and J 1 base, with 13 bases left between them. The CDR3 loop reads CATGPLRQETQYF. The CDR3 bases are TGTGCCACCGGACCCCTCCGCCAAGAGACCCAGTACTTC.

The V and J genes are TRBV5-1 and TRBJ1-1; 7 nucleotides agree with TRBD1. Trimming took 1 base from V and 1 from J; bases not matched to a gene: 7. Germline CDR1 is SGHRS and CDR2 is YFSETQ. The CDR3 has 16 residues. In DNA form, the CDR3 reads TGCGCCAGCAGCTTGTCTGGCAGGGGGTCGAACACTGAAGCTTTCTTT. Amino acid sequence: CASSLSGRGSNTEAFF. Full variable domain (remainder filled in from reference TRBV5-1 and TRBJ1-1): KAGVTQTPRYLIKTRGQQVTLSCSPISGHRSVSWYQQTPGQGLQFLFEYFSETQRNKGNFPGRFSGRQFSNSRSEMNVSTLELGDSALYLCASSLSGRGSNTEAFFGQGTRLTVV.

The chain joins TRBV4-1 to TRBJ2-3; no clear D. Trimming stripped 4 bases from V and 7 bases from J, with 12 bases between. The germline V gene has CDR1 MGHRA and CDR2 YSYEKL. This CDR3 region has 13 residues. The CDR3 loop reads CASSPTESYTQYF. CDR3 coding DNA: TGCGCCAGCAGCCCCACTGAATCTTATACGCAGTATTTT.

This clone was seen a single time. CDR3 nucleotide sequence: TGTGCCAGCAGGGGTCGGGAAGGAGCACCCCTCCACTTT. As protein: CASRGREGAPLHF. The chain links TRBV6-5 to TRBJ1-6; no clear D gene. V lost 6 bases and J lost 11, with 14 bases in between. CDR1 is MNHEY, CDR2 SVGAGI, per germline. This CDR3 region has 13 residues.

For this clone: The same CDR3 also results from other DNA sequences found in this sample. The CDR3 reads CSAGTGETQYF. CDR3 nucleotide sequence: TGCAGTGCTGGGACGGGAGAGACCCAGTACTTC. The gene calls are TRBV20-1 and TRBJ2-5; D tentatively fits TRBD1 or TRBD2 (5 bases each). With 5 bases removed from V and 4 bases from J, the gap between germline ends came to 8 bases. The CDR3 runs 11 residues. CDR1 and CDR2 from the germline V gene are DFQATT and SNEGSKA (reference sequence).

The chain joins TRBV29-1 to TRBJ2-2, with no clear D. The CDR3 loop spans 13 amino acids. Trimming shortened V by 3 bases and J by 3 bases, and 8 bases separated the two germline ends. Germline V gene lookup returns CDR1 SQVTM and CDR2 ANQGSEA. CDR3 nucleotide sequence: TGCAGCGTTGACCGGACCGACACCGGGGAGCTGTTTTTT. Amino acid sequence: CSVDRTDTGELFF.

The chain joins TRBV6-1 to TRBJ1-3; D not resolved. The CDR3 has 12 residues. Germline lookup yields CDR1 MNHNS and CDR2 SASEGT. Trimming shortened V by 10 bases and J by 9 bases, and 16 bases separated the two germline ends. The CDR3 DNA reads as TGTGCCATCATACCCCCAAGTGGCACCATATATTTT. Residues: CAIIPPSGTIYF.

DNA for the CDR3: TGTGCCAGCAGCTTATCAGCGGGAGGGCCTGGTGAGACCCAGTACTTC. Protein: CASSLSAGGPGETQYF. The J gene is TRBJ2-5, the V gene TRBV13; 10 nucleotides match TRBD2. The V gene's germline CDR1 is PRHDT and CDR2 FYEKMQ (reference sequence). This CDR3 is built from 16 residues. V was clipped by 2 bases and J by 5 bases; unmatched bases: 8.